One sample yielded the 32 T cell receptor beta chains listed below, sequenced in a study of cytomegalovirus exposure and HLA in healthy donors. Vbeta (60) and Jbeta (13) primers were used in the PCR. Profiled with immunoSEQ multiplex PCR; TCRdb holds only in-frame clones, not every one. Among around 130,000 clones, around three fifths were seen once, and the ten largest hold approximately 8%. The specimen sequenced was PBMCs. These receptors all come from a woman aged 40-49 years in good health and CMV-seropositive.

The chain combines TRBV5-1 with TRBJ1-2; D not certain. This CDR3 contains 15 residues. Looked up from germline, CDR1 is SGHRS and CDR2 is YFSETQ. Between the trimmed V and J ends, which lost 0 bases and 4 bases, there was a span of 13 bases. CDR3 loop: CASSLDSMRVYGYTF. The CDR3 DNA follows: TGCGCCAGCAGCTTGGATTCGATGCGGGTCTATGGCTACACCTTC.

The CDR3, as DNA: TGTGCCAGCAGTGAGGCAGAAAACAATGAGCAGTTCTTC. It codes for CASSEAENNEQFF. The chain has TRBV6-4 and TRBJ2-1; unclear D gene. Trimming cost V 3 bases and J 5 bases, with 8 bases left between them. The CDR3 contains 13 residues. Germline CDR1 and CDR2: MRHNA and SNTAGT.

The chain carries TRBV11-2 and TRBJ2-3; TRBD1 is a possible D gene (6 bases). The CDR3 has 16 residues. Germline CDR1 is SGHAT and CDR2 is FQNNGV. V was pared by 5 bases and J by 1 base, with 16 bases between. CDR3 sequence reads: CASSARTDLRTDTQYF. The CDR3 coding sequence is TGTGCCAGCAGCGCCCGGACAGACCTGCGCACAGATACGCAGTATTTT.

Only one count was recorded for this clone. The V call is TRBV19, the J call TRBJ1-1; D gene ambiguous. Trimming shortened V by 8 bases and J by 0 bases, and 10 bases separated the two germline ends. The germline V gene encodes CDR1 LNHDA and CDR2 SQIVND (reference sequence). This CDR3 comprises 13 residues. The CDR3 is CASAAILNTEAFF. The CDR3 coding sequence is TGTGCCAGTGCTGCGATCTTGAACACTGAAGCTTTCTTT.

The V and J genes are TRBV10-2 and TRBJ2-1, with 8 bases fitting TRBD2. Losses at the gene ends were 8 bases for V and 3 bases for J; bases not matched to a gene: 9. In germline, CDR1 is WSHSY, CDR2 SAAADI. The CDR3 contains 15 residues. For the CDR3, the DNA is TGCGCCAGCTTCTCGGGGACTAGGCGCTACAATGAGCAGTTCTTC. Its protein is CASFSGTRRYNEQFF.

There are a few counts of this clone. The gene calls are TRBV6-1 and TRBJ2-5; no firm D call. The V gene's germline CDR1 is MNHNS and CDR2 SASEGT. This CDR3 is built from 14 residues. Trimming left V 2 bases short and J 1 base short, with 8 bases between. CDR3 in amino acids: CASSESRVQETQYF. DNA of the CDR3: TGTGCCAGCAGTGAATCCCGGGTCCAAGAGACCCAGTACTTC.

V usage is TRBV29-1 and J usage is TRBJ1-2, with TRBD1 identical over 7 bases. The length of the CDR3 is 12 residues. The trim removed 7 bases at V and 8 bases at J, leaving 10 bases unmatched. Germline V gene data show CDR1 as SQVTM and CDR2 as ANQGSEA. The CDR3 region has the DNA TGCAGCGCCATTACAACAGGGGAAGGCTACACCTTC. It translates to CSAITTGEGYTF. Full variable domain (rest looked up from reference TRBV29-1 and TRBJ1-2): SAVISQKPSRDICQRGTSLTIQCQVDSQVTMMFWYRQQPGQSLTLIATANQGSEATYESGFVIDKFPISRPNLTFSTLTVSNMSPEDSSIYLCSAITTGEGYTFGSGTRLTVV.

V usage is TRBV19 and J usage is TRBJ1-1, with D possibly TRBD1 on 5 matching bases. Trimming took off 5 bases at V and 4 bases at J, with 17 bases between the two ends. The germline V gene encodes CDR1 LNHDA and CDR2 SQIVND (reference sequence). This CDR3 region has 15 residues. CDR3 in DNA: TGTGCCAGTAGTCCCCGTCTCGGGGGTGGCACTGAAGCTTTCTTT. It codes for CASSPRLGGGTEAFF. The whole variable domain, remainder taken from reference TRBV19 and TRBJ1-1, is DGGITQSPKYLFRKEGQNVTLSCEQNLNHDAMYWYRQDPGQGLRLIYYSQIVNDFQKGDIAEGYSVSREKKESFPLTVTSAQKNPTAFYLCASSPRLGGGTEAFFGQGTRLTVV.

The chain recombines TRBV7-3 with TRBJ2-2, with 13 bases matching TRBD2. The CDR3 is 14 residues long. After removal of 6 bases from V and 9 bases from J, the junction contained 4 bases not matched to a gene. Germline V gene data show CDR1 as SGHTA and CDR2 as FQGTGA. CDR3 DNA sequence: TGTGCCAGCAGGCGGACTAGCGGGAGCAGGGAGCTGTTTTTT. Translation gives CASRRTSGSRELFF.

This sequence joins TRBV4-2 and TRBJ1-4, with D perhaps TRBD1 (6 bases). V lost 5 bases, J lost 5 bases, and 12 bases lay in between. CDR1 and CDR2 from the germline V gene are LGHNA and YNFKEQ. This CDR3 has 14 residues. CDR3 nucleotide sequence: TGTGCCAGCAGCGCCGGGGGGCTCAATGAAAAACTGTTTTTT. Residues: CASSAGGLNEKLFF.

CDR3: CASSPSGRTPYGYTF. The CDR3 region has the DNA TGTGCCAGCAGCCCTAGCGGTCGCACACCCTATGGCTACACCTTC. The chain uses TRBV7-9 and TRBJ1-2, with D uncertain. V dropped 5 bases and J dropped 4 bases, with 17 bases sitting between them. The CDR3 extends over 15 amino acids. CDR1 is SEHNR, CDR2 FQNEAQ, per germline (reference sequence). The whole variable domain, remainder taken from reference TRBV7-9 and TRBJ1-2, is DTGVSQNPRHKITKRGQNVTFRCDPISEHNRLYWYRQTLGQGPEFLTYFQNEAQLEKSRLLSDRFSAERPKGSFSTLEIQRTEQGDSAMYLCASSPSGRTPYGYTFGSGTRLTVV.

This clone was seen more than once but under ten times. V gene TRBV28 combines with J gene TRBJ2-5, with 10 bases aligning to TRBD2. From germline, CDR1 is MDHEN and CDR2 SYDVKM. Trimming took 6 bases from V and 2 from J; bases not matched to a gene: 6. The CDR3 totals 15 residues. The CDR3 DNA is TGTGCCAGCAGCTTAGCGGGAGGTTCTCAAGAGACCCAGTACTTC. Encoded protein: CASSLAGGSQETQYF.

The rearrangement links TRBV11-3 to TRBJ1-1, with a possible D match to TRBD1 (5 bases). The CDR3 contains 13 residues. The V end lost 5 bases, the J end lost 3 bases, and 10 bases lay between the germline ends. Germline V gives CDR1 SGHNT, CDR2 YENEEA. The CDR3 protein is CASSTGLDTEAFF. The CDR3 DNA sequence: TGTGCCAGCAGCACAGGTTTGGACACTGAAGCTTTCTTT.

Only a few counts were recorded for this clone. V and J are TRBV5-1 and TRBJ2-5; 11 nucleotides line up with TRBD1. CDR3 length equals 15 residues. V lost 7 bases to trimming and J lost 4 bases; unmatched junction nucleotides: 9. CDR1 is SGHRS and CDR2 is YFSETQ in the germline V gene. CDR3 nucleotide sequence: TGCGCCAGCGCCATTTCCGGGACAGGGGGAGAGACCCAGTACTTC. It codes for CASAISGTGGETQYF.

The chain employs TRBV19 and TRBJ1-1, with D unclear. This CDR3 is 12 amino acids long. From germline, CDR1 is LNHDA and CDR2 SQIVND (reference sequence). Between the trimmed V and J ends, which lost 8 bases and 2 bases, there was a span of 9 bases. The CDR3 DNA reads TGTGCCAGTTCCCTCTTTAACACTGAAGCTTTCTTT. Translation: CASSLFNTEAFF.

The chain combines TRBV4-1 with TRBJ2-1; TRBD2 matches at 7 bases. V was pared by 1 base and J by 0 bases, with 9 bases of the junction left unmatched. The germline gives CDR1 MGHRA, CDR2 YSYEKL. This CDR3 spans 18 amino acids. Here the CDR3 reads CASSQAASGYSSYNEQFF. The CDR3 nucleotides read TGCGCCAGCAGCCAAGCGGCTAGCGGTTACAGCTCCTACAATGAGCAGTTCTTC.

V gene TRBV6-1 combines with J gene TRBJ2-5; TRBD2 matches 10 bases. The DNA end lines up better with TRBJ2-7; the J call may be wrong. This CDR3 comprises 18 residues. Germline assignment: CDR1 MNHNS and CDR2 SASEGT. The CDR3 coding sequence is TGTGCCAGCAGTGAAGCGGTGGGAGCTAGCGGGAGTAAATACGAGCAGTACTTC. Protein product: CASSEAVGASGSKYEQYF.

This clone has a handful of counts. This sequence joins TRBV6-1 and TRBJ2-3; 11 positions match TRBD2. The CDR3 length is 14 residues. V shed 9 bases, J shed 2 bases, and the junction held 4 bases outside the gene matches. The germline gives CDR1 MNHNS, CDR2 SASEGT. Here the CDR3 reads CASGLAGLTDTQYF. The CDR3 coding sequence is TGTGCCAGTGGACTAGCGGGCCTCACAGATACGCAGTATTTT.

The count of this clone is one. The chain links TRBV13 to TRBJ2-7; possible D gene TRBD1, 6 bases. The CDR3 is made up of 15 amino acids. Germline values: CDR1 PRHDT, CDR2 FYEKMQ (reference sequence). The V end lost 5 bases, the J end lost 7 bases, and 21 bases lay between the germline ends. The CDR3 nucleotides are TGTGCCAGCAGCGTACTGGCGGACAGATGGCGTGAGCAGTACTTC. Protein: CASSVLADRWREQYF.

This clone was observed once. The chain is built from TRBV7-8 and TRBJ2-1; no clear D gene. Per germline, CDR1 SGHVS and CDR2 FQNEAQ. V was cut by 0 bases and J by 8 bases, with 11 bases left in between. The CDR3 runs to 14 residues. The CDR3 protein is CASSLAATVHEQFF. The CDR3 nucleotides are TGTGCCAGCAGCTTAGCGGCTACAGTGCATGAGCAGTTCTTC.

The chain employs TRBV5-1 and TRBJ1-4; a weak D match, TRBD1 (5 bases). Germline CDR1 SGHRS, CDR2 YFSETQ. The CDR3 runs 15 residues. V was cut by 0 bases and J by 6 bases, with 12 bases left in between. The DNA for the CDR3 is TGCGCCAGCAGCTTGGTGGCAGGGCTAGATGAAAAACTGTTTTTT. The encoded protein is CASSLVAGLDEKLFF.

The V and J genes are TRBV2 and TRBJ2-7; TRBD2 aligns across 10 bases. This CDR3 comprises 14 residues. Germline V gene lookup returns CDR1 SNHLY and CDR2 FYNNEI. Germline trimming cut 7 bases from V and 3 bases from J; bases unmatched to any gene: 6. The CDR3 nucleotides are TGTGCCAGCACCGTTTCTAGCGGGAGCTACGAGCAGTACTTC. This gives the protein CASTVSSGSYEQYF.

V and J are TRBV4-1 and TRBJ2-2; TRBD1 matches 10 bases. The CDR3 extends over 14 amino acids. V lost 3 bases, J lost 6 bases, and 1 base stayed unmatched. Germline V gene sequence: CDR1 MGHRA, CDR2 YSYEKL. As DNA, the CDR3 is TGCGCCAGCAGCCACGGGACAGGGGCCGGGGAGCTGTTTTTT. Protein product: CASSHGTGAGELFF.

A few counts support this clone. The V gene is TRBV27, the J gene TRBJ1-5; D may be TRBD1 (5 bases). The CDR3 is made up of 16 amino acids. Deletions cut 5 bases from V and 0 bases from J, with 14 bases between. Germline V lookup: CDR1 MNHEY, CDR2 SMNVEV (reference sequence). The CDR3 coding sequence is TGTGCCAGCAGTCCGCGGGACGGTGATAGCAATCAGCCCCAGCATTTT. Translating it yields CASSPRDGDSNQPQHF.

This chain links TRBV6-1 with TRBJ2-7; tentative D call: TRBD1 (6 bases). CDR1 and CDR2 from the germline V gene are MNHNS and SASEGT. This CDR3 contains 14 residues. Trimming left V 7 bases short and J 0 bases short, with 13 bases between. In nucleotides, the CDR3 is TGTGCCAGCAAGTTGACAGGATACTCCTACGAGCAGTACTTC. Its protein is CASKLTGYSYEQYF.

The chain recombines TRBV5-1 with TRBJ2-3; 13 bases match TRBD2. J gave up 2 bases and V 3 bases, and 3 bases lay outside the gene matches. This CDR3 is built from 16 residues. Per the germline V gene, CDR1 is SGHRS and CDR2 is YFSETQ. The CDR3 reads CASSSTSGRSTDTQYF. DNA for the CDR3: TGCGCCAGCAGCTCGACTAGCGGGAGGTCCACAGATACGCAGTATTTT.

This clone occurred a few times. The rearrangement uses TRBV11-2 and TRBJ2-7, with 11 bases matching TRBD2. This CDR3 spans 15 amino acids. The junction had 6 bases not matched to a gene; V was cut back by 5 bases and J by 3 bases. Germline CDR1 reads SGHAT; CDR2 reads FQNNGV. The CDR3 nucleotides are TGTGCCAGCAGCCCTAATGGACTAGCGGGCTACGAGCAGTACTTC. As protein: CASSPNGLAGYEQYF. The whole variable domain, filled in from reference TRBV11-2 and TRBJ2-7, reads EAGVAQSPRYKIIEKRQSVAFWCNPISGHATLYWYQQILGQGPKLLIQFQNNGVVDDSQLPKDRFSAERLKGVDSTLKIQPAKLEDSAVYLCASSPNGLAGYEQYFGPGTRLTVT.

The gene calls are TRBV11-3 and TRBJ2-1; D is perhaps TRBD2 (7 bases). CDR1 is SGHNT, CDR2 YENEEA, per germline. V lost 0 bases and J lost 7, with 19 bases in between. CDR3 size: 17 residues. The CDR3 region has the DNA TGTGCCAGCAGCTTAGACTCGGGTGGGGGGGCAATGAATGAGCAGTTCTTC. Its translation is CASSLDSGGGAMNEQFF.

This clone appeared a single time. V gene TRBV5-1 combines with J gene TRBJ1-1, with TRBD1 matching over 7 bases. This CDR3 is 16 amino acids long. V was clipped by 0 bases and J by 4 bases; unmatched bases: 9. Germline CDR1 SGHRS, CDR2 YFSETQ. The DNA for the CDR3 is TGCGCCAGCAGCTTGGTCCCGGGACAGTCTACCACTGAAGCTTTCTTT. Translating gives CASSLVPGQSTTEAFF.

The rearrangement uses TRBV29-1 and TRBJ1-2; 8 positions match TRBD1. Per germline, CDR1 SQVTM and CDR2 ANQGSEA. J lost 8 bases, V lost 6 bases, and 14 bases had no gene match. CDR3 length: 14 amino acids. The CDR3: CSVSGQGGGGGYTF. CDR3 nucleotides: TGCAGCGTCTCCGGACAGGGCGGGGGCGGAGGCTACACCTTC.

This clone was counted only a few times. This chain joins TRBV27 and TRBJ2-5, with a tentative D call TRBD1 (6 bases). This CDR3 comprises 16 residues. From germline, CDR1 is MNHEY and CDR2 SMNVEV (reference sequence). The V end lost 4 bases, the J end lost 5 bases, and 20 bases lay between the germline ends. The CDR3 nucleotides are TGTGCCAGCAGTTACCTTCGGGACACCTGGAAGGAGACCCAGTACTTC. Translation gives CASSYLRDTWKETQYF.

This clone is a singleton in its sample. The chain employs TRBV5-1 and TRBJ1-6, with 8 bases matching TRBD1. The V gene end was trimmed by 2 bases and the J gene end by 0 bases; junction bases not matched to a gene: 4. The CDR3 contains 17 residues. Germline V gives CDR1 SGHRS, CDR2 YFSETQ. The CDR3 sequence is CASSFIGTGSYNSPLHF. The CDR3 DNA reads as TGCGCCAGCAGCTTTATTGGGACAGGCTCCTATAATTCACCCCTCCACTTT.